What follows describes a single TCR beta chain. No antigen is known for it. This table comes from immunoSEQ multiplex PCR, and its TCRdb copy is limited to in-frame clones, with some not included. The sample comprises more than 20,000 clones, roughly 84% of which are singletons, and just under 15% rests with the top ten. Time point given: new active TB diagnosis, blood taken before or within 7 days of starting treatment. Each patient had positive sputum smear microscopy and/or positive culture. The germline CDR1 and CDR2 sequences are MNHEY and SMNVEV (reference sequence). V was pared by 11 bases and J by 4 bases, with 17 bases between. The CDR3 is made up of 13 amino acids. The source of the sample is a study of T cells in tuberculosis. Study in general: In South Africa, adults with active tuberculosis were compared with IGRA-negative and latently infected IGRA-positive adolescents. Study-wide points: GMM-specific TCRs were nearer to active tuberculosis alpha repertoires, suggesting expansion.

The source of this sequence is an adult with tuberculosis. The specimen was PBMCs, collected at tuberculosis diagnosis. V gene TRBV27 combines with J gene TRBJ1-1; TRBD1 is a possible D gene (6 bases). The CDR3 DNA reads TGTGCCTCCCACCTGGGAGGGGGCACTGAAGCTTTCTTT. Protein product: CASHLGGGTEAFF.